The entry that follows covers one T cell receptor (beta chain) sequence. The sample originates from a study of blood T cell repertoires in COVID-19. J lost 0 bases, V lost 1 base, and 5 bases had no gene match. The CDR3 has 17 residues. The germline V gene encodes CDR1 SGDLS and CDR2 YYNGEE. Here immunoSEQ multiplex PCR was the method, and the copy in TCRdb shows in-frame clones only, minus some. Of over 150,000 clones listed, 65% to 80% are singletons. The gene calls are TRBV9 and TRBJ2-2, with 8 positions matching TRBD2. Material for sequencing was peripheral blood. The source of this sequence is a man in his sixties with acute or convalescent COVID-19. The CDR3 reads CASSVTSGGPNTGELFF. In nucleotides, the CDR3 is TGTGCCAGCAGCGTAACAAGCGGGGGCCCGAACACCGGGGAGCTGTTTTTT.